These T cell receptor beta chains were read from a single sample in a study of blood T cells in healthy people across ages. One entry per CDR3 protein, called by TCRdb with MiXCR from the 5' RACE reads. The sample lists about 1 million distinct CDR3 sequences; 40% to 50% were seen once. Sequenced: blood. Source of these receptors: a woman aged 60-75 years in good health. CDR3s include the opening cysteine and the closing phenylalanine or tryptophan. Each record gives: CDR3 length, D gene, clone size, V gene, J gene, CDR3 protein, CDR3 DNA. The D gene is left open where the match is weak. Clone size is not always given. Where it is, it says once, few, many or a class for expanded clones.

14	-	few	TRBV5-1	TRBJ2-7	CASRTSSGNYEQYF	TGCGCCAGCCGCACCTCTTCAGGAAACTACGAGCAGTACTTC
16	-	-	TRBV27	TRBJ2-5	CASSFLRDPQRKTQYF	TGTGCCAGCAGTTTTCTCCGGGACCCCCAGAGGAAGACCCAGTACTTC
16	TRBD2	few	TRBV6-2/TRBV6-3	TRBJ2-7	CASSYAPGLASYEQYF	TGTGCCAGCAGTTACGCCCCGGGACTAGCGTCGTACGAGCAGTACTTC
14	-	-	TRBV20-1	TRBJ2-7	CSASRGPAYNEQYF	TGCAGTGCTAGTCGGGGACCAGCTTACAATGAGCAGTACTTC
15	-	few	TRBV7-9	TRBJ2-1	CASSWRGGPYNEQFF	TGTGCCAGCAGCTGGCGGGGCGGGCCTTACAATGAGCAGTTCTTC
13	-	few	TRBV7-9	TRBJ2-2	CASSLERPGELFF	TGTGCCAGCAGCTTAGAACGTCCCGGGGAGCTGTTTTTT
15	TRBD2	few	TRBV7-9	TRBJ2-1	CASSLGASGPLEQFF	TGTGCCAGCAGCTTAGGGGCTAGCGGGCCTTTGGAGCAGTTCTTC
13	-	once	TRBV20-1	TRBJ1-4	CSARPGGREKLFF	TGCAGTGCTAGACCCGGGGGGAGGGAAAAACTGTTTTTT
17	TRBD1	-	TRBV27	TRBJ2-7	CASSLSPRTGSSYEQYF	TGTGCCAGCAGTTTATCCCCCCGGACAGGGTCATCCTACGAGCAGTACTTC
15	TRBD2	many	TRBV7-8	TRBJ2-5	CASSLGTSGQETQYF	TGTGCCAGCAGCTTAGGGACTAGCGGACAAGAGACCCAGTACTTC
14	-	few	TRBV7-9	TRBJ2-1	CASSAAAASNEQFF	TGTGCCAGCAGCGCCGCGGCGGCTAGCAATGAGCAGTTCTTC
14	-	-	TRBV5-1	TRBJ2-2	CASNVGANTGELFF	TGCGCCAGCAATGTCGGGGCGAACACCGGGGAGCTGTTTTTT
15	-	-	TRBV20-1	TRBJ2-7	CSAPDPQRLGNEQYF	TGCAGTGCCCCTGACCCCCAGCGGCTGGGAAATGAGCAGTACTTC
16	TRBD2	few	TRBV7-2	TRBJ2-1	CASSLGVLAGDGEQFF	TGTGCCAGCAGCTTAGGGGTCCTAGCGGGAGATGGTGAGCAGTTCTTC
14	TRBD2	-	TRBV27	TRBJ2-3	CASGRLAGVDTQYF	TGTGCCAGCGGGCGACTAGCGGGAGTTGATACGCAGTATTTT
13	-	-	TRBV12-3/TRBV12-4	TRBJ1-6	CASSPTENSPLHF	TGTGCCAGCAGTCCGACAGAAAATTCACCCCTCCACTTT
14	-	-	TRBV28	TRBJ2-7	CASSRSGFGDEQYF	TGTGCCAGCAGTCGGAGCGGGTTCGGGGACGAGCAGTACTTC
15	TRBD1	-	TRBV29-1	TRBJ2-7	CSVDSEQGDSYEQYF	TGCAGCGTTGACAGTGAGCAGGGGGACTCCTACGAGCAGTACTTC
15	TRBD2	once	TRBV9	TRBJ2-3	CASSVEGLAADTQYF	TGTGCCAGCAGCGTAGAGGGACTAGCTGCAGATACGCAGTATTTT
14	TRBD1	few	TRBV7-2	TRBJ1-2	CASSRDSLKGGYTF	TGTGCCAGCAGCCGGGACAGCCTGAAGGGTGGCTACACCTTC
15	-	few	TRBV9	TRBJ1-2	CASSVEADANYGYTF	TGTGCCAGCAGCGTAGAGGCAGACGCTAACTATGGCTACACCTTC
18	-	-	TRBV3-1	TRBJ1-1	CASSPRVNLGHTAAEAFF	TGTGCCAGCAGCCCACGGGTCAACCTCGGACATACCGCCGCGGAAGCTTTCTTT
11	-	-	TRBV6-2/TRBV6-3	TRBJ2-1	CATNEFDEQFF	TGTGCCACCAACGAGTTCGATGAGCAGTTCTTC
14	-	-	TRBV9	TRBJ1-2	CASSVGGSLGGYTF	TGTGCCAGCAGCGTAGGAGGGTCCTTAGGGGGCTACACCTTC
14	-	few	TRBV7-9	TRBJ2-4	CASSLLGALNIQYF	TGTGCCAGCAGCTTGTTGGGGGCGTTGAACATTCAGTACTTC
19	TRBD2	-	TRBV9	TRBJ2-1	CASSVVSGEGTSGFNEQFF	TGTGCCAGCAGCGTAGTTTCAGGGGAGGGGACTAGCGGATTCAATGAGCAGTTCTTC
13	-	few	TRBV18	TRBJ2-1	CASSPAANNEQFF	TGTGCCAGCTCACCCGCGGCAAACAATGAGCAGTTCTTC
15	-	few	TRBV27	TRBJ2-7	CASILGGEDRYEQYF	TGTGCCAGCATCCTCGGAGGGGAGGACCGCTACGAGCAGTACTTC
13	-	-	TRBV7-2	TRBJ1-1	CASLLGGSTEAFF	TGTGCCAGCCTCCTCGGGGGGAGCACTGAAGCTTTCTTT
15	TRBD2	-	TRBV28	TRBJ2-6	CASSREGGGANVLTF	TGTGCCAGCAGCAGGGAGGGAGGTGGGGCCAACGTCCTGACTTTC
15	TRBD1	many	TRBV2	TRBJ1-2	CASSRETGAGYGYTF	TGTGCCAGCAGCCGCGAGACAGGGGCGGGCTATGGCTACACCTTC
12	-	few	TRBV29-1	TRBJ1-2	CSVLDSSYGYTF	TGCAGCGTTTTAGACAGCAGCTATGGCTACACCTTC
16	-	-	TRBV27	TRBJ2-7	CASSLLRESSYNEQYF	TGTGCCAGCAGTCTCCTCAGGGAGAGCTCCTACAATGAGCAGTACTTC
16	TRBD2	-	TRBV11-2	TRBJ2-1	CASRQTSGRAGNEQFF	TGTGCCAGCAGACAAACTAGCGGGAGGGCCGGAAATGAGCAGTTCTTC
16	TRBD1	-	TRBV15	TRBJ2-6	CATSSPTGGMANVLTF	TGTGCCACCAGCTCCCCGACAGGGGGAATGGCCAACGTCCTGACTTTC
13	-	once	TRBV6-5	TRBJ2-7	CASRSPGYYEQYF	TGTGCCAGCAGATCCCCAGGGTATTACGAGCAGTACTTC
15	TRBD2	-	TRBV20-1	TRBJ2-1	CSALPGTSSYNEQFF	TGCAGTGCCCTACCCGGGACTAGCTCCTACAATGAGCAGTTCTTC
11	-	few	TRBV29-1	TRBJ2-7	CSVSSRYEQYF	TGCAGCGTTTCCAGCCGCTACGAGCAGTACTTC
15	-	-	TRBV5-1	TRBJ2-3	CASSLEGAGRDTQYF	TGCGCCAGCAGCTTGGAAGGGGCAGGGCGAGATACGCAGTATTTT
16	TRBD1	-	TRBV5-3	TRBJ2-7	CARSCPGTGYLNEQYF	TGTGCCAGAAGCTGTCCCGGGACAGGGTACCTCAATGAGCAGTACTTC
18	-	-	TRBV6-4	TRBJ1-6	CASSAPVPQSQSNSPLHF	TGTGCCAGCAGTGCGCCCGTACCTCAGAGTCAATCGAATTCACCCCTCCACTTT
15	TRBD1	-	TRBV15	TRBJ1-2	CATSITGAAGYGYTF	TGTGCCACCAGCATTACAGGGGCCGCTGGCTATGGCTACACCTTC
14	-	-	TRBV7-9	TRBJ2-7	CASSLKESSYEQYF	TGTGCCAGCAGCTTGAAGGAGAGCTCCTACGAGCAGTACTTC
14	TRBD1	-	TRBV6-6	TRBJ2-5	CASSQTGVIETQYF	TGTGCCAGCAGCCAGACAGGGGTGATAGAGACCCAGTACTTC
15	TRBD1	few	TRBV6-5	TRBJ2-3	CASTYAQGRTDTQYF	TGTGCCAGCACCTACGCACAGGGGCGCACAGATACGCAGTATTTT
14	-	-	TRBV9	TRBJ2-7	CASSVGPLDYEQYF	TGTGCCAGCAGCGTAGGGCCCCTCGATTACGAGCAGTACTTC
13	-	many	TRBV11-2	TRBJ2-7	CASSLIGRDEQYF	TGTGCCAGCAGCTTAATCGGCCGGGACGAGCAGTACTTC
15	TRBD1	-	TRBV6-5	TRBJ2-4	CASSYLGQGIQNQYF	TGTGCCAGCAGTTACCTAGGACAGGGAATTCAGAATCAGTACTTC
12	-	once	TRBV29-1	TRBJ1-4	CSVRDRGEKLFF	TGCAGCGTCCGGGATCGGGGCGAAAAACTGTTTTTT
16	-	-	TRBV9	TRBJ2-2	CASSVGEVANTGELFF	TGTGCCAGCAGCGTAGGTGAGGTCGCGAACACCGGGGAGCTGTTTTTT
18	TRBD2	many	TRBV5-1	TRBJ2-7	CASSLAMRLGGSSEEQYF	TGCGCCAGCAGCTTGGCGATGAGGTTGGGCGGGAGCTCGGAGGAGCAGTACTTC
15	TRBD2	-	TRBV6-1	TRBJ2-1	CASSVAGLRNNEQFF	TGTGCCAGCAGTGTAGCGGGACTCCGAAACAATGAGCAGTTCTTC
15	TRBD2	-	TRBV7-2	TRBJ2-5	CASSLAGRTQETQYF	TGTGCCAGCAGTCTAGCGGGAAGGACCCAAGAGACCCAGTACTTC
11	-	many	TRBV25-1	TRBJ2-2	CASRNTGELFF	TGTGCCAGCCGAAACACCGGGGAGCTGTTTTTT
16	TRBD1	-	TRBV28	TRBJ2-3	CASSVQGARSTDTQYF	TGTGCCAGCAGTGTACAGGGGGCGCGGAGCACAGATACGCAGTATTTT
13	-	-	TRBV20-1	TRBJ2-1	CSAGGLSGGPLFF	TGCAGTGCTGGGGGGCTGTCCGGCGGTCCGTTGTTCTTC
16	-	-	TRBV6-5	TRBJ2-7	CASSLYGKSGSYEQYF	TGTGCCAGCAGCTTGTACGGGAAATCGGGTTCCTACGAGCAGTACTTC
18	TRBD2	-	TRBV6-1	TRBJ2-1	CASSPYASGRSRYNEQFF	TGTGCCAGCAGTCCATATGCTAGCGGGAGGAGCCGCTACAATGAGCAGTTCTTC
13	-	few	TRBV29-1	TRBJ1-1	CSVTRGPNTEAFF	TGCAGCGTTACACGGGGCCCGAACACTGAAGCTTTCTTT